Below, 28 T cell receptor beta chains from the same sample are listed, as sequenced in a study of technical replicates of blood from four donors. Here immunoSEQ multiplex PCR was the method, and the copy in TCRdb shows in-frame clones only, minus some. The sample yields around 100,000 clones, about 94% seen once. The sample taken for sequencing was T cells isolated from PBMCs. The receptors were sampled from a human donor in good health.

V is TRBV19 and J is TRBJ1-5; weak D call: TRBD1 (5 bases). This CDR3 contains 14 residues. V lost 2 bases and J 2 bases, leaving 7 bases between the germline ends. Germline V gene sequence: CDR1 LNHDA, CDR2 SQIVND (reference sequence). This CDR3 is CASSIRTRNQPQHF. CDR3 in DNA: TGTGCCAGTAGTATAAGGACACGCAATCAGCCCCAGCATTTT.

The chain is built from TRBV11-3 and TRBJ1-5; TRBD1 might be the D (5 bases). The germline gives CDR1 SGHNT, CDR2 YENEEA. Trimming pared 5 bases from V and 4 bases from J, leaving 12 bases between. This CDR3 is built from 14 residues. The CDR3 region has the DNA TGTGCCAGCAGCATTTCGGGGGGTAATCAGCCCCAGCATTTT. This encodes CASSISGGNQPQHF.

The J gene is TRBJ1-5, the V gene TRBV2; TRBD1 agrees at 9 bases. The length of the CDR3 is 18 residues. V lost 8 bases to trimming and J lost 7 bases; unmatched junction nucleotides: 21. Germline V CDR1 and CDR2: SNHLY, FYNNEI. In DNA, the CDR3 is TGTGCCAGCGGGAAAGGGACAGGGAATTTTCGGGCAGGACAGCCCCAGCATTTT. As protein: CASGKGTGNFRAGQPQHF.

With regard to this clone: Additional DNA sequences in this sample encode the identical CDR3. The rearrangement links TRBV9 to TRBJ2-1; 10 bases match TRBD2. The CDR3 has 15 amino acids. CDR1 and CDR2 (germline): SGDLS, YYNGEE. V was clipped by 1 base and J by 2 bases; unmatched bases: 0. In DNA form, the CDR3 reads TGTGCCAGCAGCGTAAGCGGGAGGGCCTACAATGAGCAGTTCTTC. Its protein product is CASSVSGRAYNEQFF.

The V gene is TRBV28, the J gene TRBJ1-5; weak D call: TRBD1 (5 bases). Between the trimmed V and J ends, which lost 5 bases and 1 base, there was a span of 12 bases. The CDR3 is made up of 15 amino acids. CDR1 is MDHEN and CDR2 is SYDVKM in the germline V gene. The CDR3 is CASSLRGVSNQPQHF. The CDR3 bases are TGTGCCAGCAGTCTCCGGGGGGTGAGCAATCAGCCCCAGCATTTT.

CDR3 DNA: TGTGCCAGCCCAGGGACTAGCGGGCCAGAGACCCAGTACTTC. This sequence encodes CASPGTSGPETQYF. The chain is built from TRBV6-4 and TRBJ2-5; TRBD2 agrees at 12 bases. The CDR3 loop spans 14 amino acids. J was trimmed by 4 bases and V by 8 bases; bases with no gene match: 5. The germline V gene has CDR1 MRHNA and CDR2 SNTAGT.

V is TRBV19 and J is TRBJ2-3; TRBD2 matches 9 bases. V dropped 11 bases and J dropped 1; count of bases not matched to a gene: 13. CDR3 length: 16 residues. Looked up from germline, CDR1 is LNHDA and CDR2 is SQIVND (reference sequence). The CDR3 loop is CASKRGRAVGTDTQYF. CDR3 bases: TGTGCCTCAAAACGCGGGAGGGCAGTAGGCACAGATACGCAGTATTTT. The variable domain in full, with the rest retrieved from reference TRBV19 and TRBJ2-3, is DGGITQSPKYLFRKEGQNVTLSCEQNLNHDAMYWYRQDPGQGLRLIYYSQIVNDFQKGDIAEGYSVSREKKESFPLTVTSAQKNPTAFYLCASKRGRAVGTDTQYFGPGTRLTVL.

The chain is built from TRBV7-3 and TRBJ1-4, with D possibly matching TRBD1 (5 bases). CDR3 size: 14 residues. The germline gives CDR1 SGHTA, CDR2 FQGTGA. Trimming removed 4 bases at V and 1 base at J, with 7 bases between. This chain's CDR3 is CASSWGGTNEKLFF. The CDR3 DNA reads TGTGCCAGCAGCTGGGGGGGAACTAATGAAAAACTGTTTTTT.

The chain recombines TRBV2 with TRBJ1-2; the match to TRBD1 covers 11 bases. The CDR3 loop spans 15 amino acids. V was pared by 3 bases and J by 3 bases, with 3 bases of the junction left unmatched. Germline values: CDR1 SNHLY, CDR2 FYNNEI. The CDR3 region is CASSDRDRGYYGYTF. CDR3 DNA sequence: TGTGCCAGCAGTGACCGGGACAGGGGGTACTATGGCTACACCTTC.

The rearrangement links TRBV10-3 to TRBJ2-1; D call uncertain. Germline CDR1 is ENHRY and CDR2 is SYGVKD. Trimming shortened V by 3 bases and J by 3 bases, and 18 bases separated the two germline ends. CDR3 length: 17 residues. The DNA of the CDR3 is TGTGCCATCAGTGATACTACACCCCAAGATAACTACAATGAGCAGTTCTTC. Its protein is CAISDTTPQDNYNEQFF.

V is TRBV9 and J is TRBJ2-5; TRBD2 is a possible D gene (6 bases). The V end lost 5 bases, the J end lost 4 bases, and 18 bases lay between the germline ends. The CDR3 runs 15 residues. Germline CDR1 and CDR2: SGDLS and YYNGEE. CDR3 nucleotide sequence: TGTGCCAGCAGTCTTAGCGGAGTGCAGGGAGAGACCCAGTACTTC. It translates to CASSLSGVQGETQYF.

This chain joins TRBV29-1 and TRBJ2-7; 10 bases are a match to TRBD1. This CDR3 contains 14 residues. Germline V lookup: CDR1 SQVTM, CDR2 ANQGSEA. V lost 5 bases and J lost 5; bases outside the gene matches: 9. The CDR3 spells CSVKLRDRGHEQYF. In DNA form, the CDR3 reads TGCAGCGTTAAACTACGGGACAGGGGCCACGAGCAGTACTTC.

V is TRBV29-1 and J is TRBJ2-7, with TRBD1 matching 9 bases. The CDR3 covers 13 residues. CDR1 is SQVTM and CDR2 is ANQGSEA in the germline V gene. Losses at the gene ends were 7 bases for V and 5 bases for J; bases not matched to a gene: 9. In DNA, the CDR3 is TGCAGCGCAGCTGGACAGGGGAACCACGAGCAGTACTTC. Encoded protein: CSAAGQGNHEQYF.

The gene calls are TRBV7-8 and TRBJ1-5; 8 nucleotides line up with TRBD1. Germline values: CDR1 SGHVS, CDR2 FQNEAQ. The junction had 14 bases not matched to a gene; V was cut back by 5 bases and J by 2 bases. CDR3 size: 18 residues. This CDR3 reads CASSLFPLDRVGNQPQHF. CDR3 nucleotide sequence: TGTGCCAGCAGCCTCTTCCCGTTGGACAGGGTCGGCAATCAGCCCCAGCATTTT.

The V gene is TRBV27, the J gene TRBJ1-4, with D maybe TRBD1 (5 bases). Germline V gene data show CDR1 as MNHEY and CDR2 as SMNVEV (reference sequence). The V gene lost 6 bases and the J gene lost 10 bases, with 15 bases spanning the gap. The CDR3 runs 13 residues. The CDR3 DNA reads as TGTGCCAGCAGCCAAGCCCGGGGGGGAAAACTGTTTTTT. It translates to CASSQARGGKLFF.

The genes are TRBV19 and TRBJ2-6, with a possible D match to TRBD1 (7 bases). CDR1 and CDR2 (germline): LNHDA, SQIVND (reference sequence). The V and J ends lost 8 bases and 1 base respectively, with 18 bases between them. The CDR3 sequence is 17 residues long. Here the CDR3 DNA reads TGTGCCAGTGGAGGACAGGCCGGACTATCTGGGGCCAACGTCCTGACTTTC. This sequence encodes CASGGQAGLSGANVLTF.

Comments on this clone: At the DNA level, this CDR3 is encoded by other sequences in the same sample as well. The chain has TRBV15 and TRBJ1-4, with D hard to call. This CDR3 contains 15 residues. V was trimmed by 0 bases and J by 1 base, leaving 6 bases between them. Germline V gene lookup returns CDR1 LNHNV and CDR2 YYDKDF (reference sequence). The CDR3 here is CATSRDPGTNEKLFF. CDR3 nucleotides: TGTGCCACCAGCAGAGATCCCGGAACTAATGAAAAACTGTTTTTT.

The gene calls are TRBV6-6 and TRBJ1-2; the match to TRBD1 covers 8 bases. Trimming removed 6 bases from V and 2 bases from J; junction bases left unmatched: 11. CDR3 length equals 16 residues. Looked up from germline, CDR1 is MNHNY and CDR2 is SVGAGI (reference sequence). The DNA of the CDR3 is TGTGCCAGCAGATCGATCCGGGACAGGTTGAACTATGGCTACACCTTC. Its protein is CASRSIRDRLNYGYTF.

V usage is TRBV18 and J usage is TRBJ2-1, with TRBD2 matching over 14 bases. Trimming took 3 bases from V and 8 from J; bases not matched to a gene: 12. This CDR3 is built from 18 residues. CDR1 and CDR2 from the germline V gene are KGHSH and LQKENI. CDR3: CASSPKGLAGVTGDEQFF. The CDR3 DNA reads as TGTGCCAGCTCACCTAAGGGACTAGCGGGAGTAACCGGGGATGAGCAGTTCTTC. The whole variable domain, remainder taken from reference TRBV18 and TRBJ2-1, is NAGVMQNPRHLVRRRGQEARLRCSPMKGHSHVYWYRQLPEEGLKFMVYLQKENIIDESGMPKERFSAEFPKEGPSILRIQQVVRGDSAAYFCASSPKGLAGVTGDEQFFGPGTRLTVL.

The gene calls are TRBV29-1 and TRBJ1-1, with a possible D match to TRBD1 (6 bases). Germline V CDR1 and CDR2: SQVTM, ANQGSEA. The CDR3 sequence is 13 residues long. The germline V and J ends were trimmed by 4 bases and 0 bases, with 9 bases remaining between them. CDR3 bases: TGCAGCGTTGTGGGGACAATGAACACTGAAGCTTTCTTT. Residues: CSVVGTMNTEAFF.

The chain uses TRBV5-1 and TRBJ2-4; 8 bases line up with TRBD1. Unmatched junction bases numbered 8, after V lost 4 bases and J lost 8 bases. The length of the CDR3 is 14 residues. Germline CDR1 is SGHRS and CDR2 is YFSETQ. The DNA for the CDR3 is TGCGCCAGCAGCCCTGGACAGGGTCGGGACATTCAGTACTTC. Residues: CASSPGQGRDIQYF.

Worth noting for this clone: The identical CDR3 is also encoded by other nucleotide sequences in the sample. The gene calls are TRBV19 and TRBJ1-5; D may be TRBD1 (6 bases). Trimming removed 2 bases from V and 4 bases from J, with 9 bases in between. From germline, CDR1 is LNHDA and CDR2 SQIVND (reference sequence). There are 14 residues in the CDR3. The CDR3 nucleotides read TGTGCCAGTAGTATAAGGGACAATAATCAGCCCCAGCATTTT. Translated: CASSIRDNNQPQHF.

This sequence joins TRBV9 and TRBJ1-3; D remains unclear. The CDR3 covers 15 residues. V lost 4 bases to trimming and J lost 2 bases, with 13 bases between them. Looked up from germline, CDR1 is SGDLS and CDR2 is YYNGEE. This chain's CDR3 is CASSPPHNAGNTIYF. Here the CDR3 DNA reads TGTGCCAGCAGCCCCCCCCACAACGCTGGAAACACCATATATTTT.

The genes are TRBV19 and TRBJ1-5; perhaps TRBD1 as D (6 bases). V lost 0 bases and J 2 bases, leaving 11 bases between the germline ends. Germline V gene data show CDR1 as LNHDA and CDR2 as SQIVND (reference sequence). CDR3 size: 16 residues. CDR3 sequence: CASSIEGGVGNQPQHF. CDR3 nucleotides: TGTGCCAGTAGTATAGAAGGGGGGGTCGGCAATCAGCCCCAGCATTTT.

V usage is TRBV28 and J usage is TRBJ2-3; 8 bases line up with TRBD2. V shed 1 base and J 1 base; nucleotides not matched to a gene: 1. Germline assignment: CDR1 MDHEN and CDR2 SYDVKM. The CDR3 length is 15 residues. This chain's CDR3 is CASSLLAGRTDTQYF. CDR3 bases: TGTGCCAGCAGTTTATTAGCGGGGCGCACAGATACGCAGTATTTT.

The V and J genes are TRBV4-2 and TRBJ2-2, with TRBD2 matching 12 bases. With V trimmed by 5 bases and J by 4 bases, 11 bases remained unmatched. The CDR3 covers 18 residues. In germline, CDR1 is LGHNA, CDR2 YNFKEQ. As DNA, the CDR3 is TGTGCCAGCAGCTTAGGAATACTAGCGGGAGGAGTCACCGGGGAGCTGTTTTTT. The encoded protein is CASSLGILAGGVTGELFF.

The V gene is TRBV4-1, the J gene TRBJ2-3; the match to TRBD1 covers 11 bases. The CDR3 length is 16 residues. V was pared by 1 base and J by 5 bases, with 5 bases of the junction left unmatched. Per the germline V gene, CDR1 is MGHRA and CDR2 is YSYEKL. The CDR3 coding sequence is TGCGCCAGCAGCCAAGGGACAGGGGGCTTTTTAGATACGCAGTATTTT. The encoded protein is CASSQGTGGFLDTQYF.

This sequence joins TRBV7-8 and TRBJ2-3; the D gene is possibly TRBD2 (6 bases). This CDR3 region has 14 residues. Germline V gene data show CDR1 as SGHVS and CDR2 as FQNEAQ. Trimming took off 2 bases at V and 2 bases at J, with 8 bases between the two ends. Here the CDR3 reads CASSLSLATDTQYF. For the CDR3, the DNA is TGTGCCAGCAGCTTATCACTAGCCACAGATACGCAGTATTTT.